Shown below are 17 T cell receptor beta chains from a single sample sequenced in a study of somatic mutations in cytotoxic T cells in rheumatoid arthritis (dated by TCRdb to about 2017). Libraries were prepared through the immunoSEQ multiplex PCR assay. In TCRdb, the immuneACCESS table is reduced to in-frame sequences with V and J assigned. These tables do not hold every clone; where another copy was compared, an unresolved V gene accounts for under half, and the others remain unexplained. The sample yields nearly 20,000 clones; over 75% were counted once. Jointly, the top ten make up 10% to 13% of the sample. Material: CD8+ T cells sorted from blood. The receptors were sampled from a woman aged 50 to 60 in good health.

Judged by abundance, this clone is medium-sized. This chain links TRBV29-1 with TRBJ2-7; no clear D gene. This CDR3 is built from 12 residues. V lost 4 bases and J 5 bases, leaving 12 bases between the germline ends. Germline-derived CDR1 and CDR2 are SQVTM and ANQGSEA. For the CDR3, the DNA is TGCAGCGTTGCCGTCTATACGAACGAGCAGTACTTC. This encodes CSVAVYTNEQYF.

This clone occurred a few times. The V gene is TRBV6-1, the J gene TRBJ2-7; TRBD2 aligns across 11 bases. Germline values: CDR1 MNHNS, CDR2 SASEGT. The J segment lost 6 bases and the V segment lost 7 bases, leaving 2 bases of the junction unmatched. The CDR3 consists of 12 residues. The CDR3 bases are TGTGCCAGCAATAGCGGGAGGGCCGAGCAGTACTTC. The encoded protein is CASNSGRAEQYF.

J is TRBJ1-6 and V is TRBV5-6; possibly TRBD1 for D (5 bases). V shed 2 bases and J shed 0 bases, with 12 bases lying between them. Germline V lookup: CDR1 SGHDT, CDR2 YYEEEE. The CDR3 loop spans 17 amino acids. CDR3 nucleotide sequence: TGTGCCAGCAGCTTCTCGCGGGGGAGCTCCTATAATTCACCCCTCCACTTT. Protein sequence: CASSFSRGSSYNSPLHF.

The chain carries TRBV5-5 and TRBJ2-7, with 11 bases that match TRBD1. This CDR3 is 14 amino acids long. CDR1 and CDR2 from the germline V gene are SGHKS and YYEKEE (reference sequence). V lost 4 bases and J lost 6; bases outside the gene matches: 6. CDR3 nucleotide sequence: TGTGCCAGCAGCCCATGGGGACAGGGGGGCGAGCAGTACTTC. This gives the protein CASSPWGQGGEQYF.

This chain uses TRBV7-8 with TRBJ1-1; D is unresolved. This CDR3 comprises 13 residues. CDR1 is SGHVS, CDR2 FQNEAQ, per germline. Between the trimmed V and J ends, which lost 2 bases and 1 base, there was a span of 5 bases. Written as DNA, the CDR3 is TGTGCCAGCAGCTTAAGATGGAACACTGAAGCTTTCTTT. As protein: CASSLRWNTEAFF.

This clone was detected only once. The chain combines TRBV9 with TRBJ2-3; D possibly corresponds to TRBD1 (6 bases). The ends were cut back, 3 bases at V and 2 bases at J, with 13 bases in the middle. In germline, CDR1 is SGDLS, CDR2 YYNGEE. The CDR3 consists of 15 residues. CDR3 sequence (DNA): TGTGCCAGCAGCGCTTCAGGGGTCTCCACAGATACGCAGTATTTT. Its protein product is CASSASGVSTDTQYF.

The rearrangement joins TRBV30 to TRBJ2-1; D may be TRBD2 (5 bases). Trimming pared 8 bases from V and 3 bases from J, leaving 8 bases between. There are 11 residues in the CDR3. The germline gives CDR1 GTSNPN, CDR2 SVGIG (reference sequence). CDR3 loop: CAAGVYNEQFF. As DNA, the CDR3 is TGTGCCGCCGGGGTCTACAATGAGCAGTTCTTC.

The sample holds one count of this clone. The chain combines TRBV19 with TRBJ2-7, with 9 bases fitting TRBD1. After removal of 7 bases from V and 2 bases from J, the junction contained 6 bases not matched to a gene. The CDR3 spans 14 residues. The V gene's germline CDR1 is LNHDA and CDR2 SQIVND (reference sequence). For the CDR3, the DNA is TGTGCCAGTAAACCGGGACAGGGAACCTACGAGCAGTACTTC. Translated, it gives CASKPGQGTYEQYF.

V usage is TRBV9 and J usage is TRBJ2-1; D remains ambiguous. The CDR3 runs to 13 residues. V lost 7 bases to trimming and J lost 3 bases, with 11 bases between them. CDR1 is SGDLS and CDR2 is YYNGEE in the germline V gene. The CDR3 is CASADTYYNEQFF. The CDR3, as DNA: TGTGCCAGCGCCGATACCTACTACAATGAGCAGTTCTTC. The whole variable domain, filled in from reference TRBV9 and TRBJ2-1, reads DSGVTQTPKHLITATGQRVTLRCSPRSGDLSVYWYQQSLDQGLQFLIQYYNGEERAKGNILERFSAQQFPDLHSELNLSSLELGDSALYFCASADTYYNEQFFGPGTRLTVL.

The V gene is TRBV4-2, the J gene TRBJ2-5; tentatively, D is TRBD1 (6 bases). CDR1 and CDR2 (germline): LGHNA, YNFKEQ. The ends were cut back, 0 bases at V and 5 bases at J, with 13 bases in the middle. This CDR3 is built from 15 residues. The CDR3 DNA reads TGTGCCAGCAGCCAAGAGAACAGGGTGTGGGAGACCCAGTACTTC. It is translated as CASSQENRVWETQYF.

The rearrangement joins TRBV9 to TRBJ1-4; TRBD1 agrees at 10 bases. Germline V lookup: CDR1 SGDLS, CDR2 YYNGEE. V dropped 3 bases and J dropped 7; count of bases not matched to a gene: 3. The CDR3 extends over 14 amino acids. The CDR3 coding sequence is TGTGCCAGCAGCGCCAGACAGGGGGCTGAAAAACTGTTTTTT. This gives the protein CASSARQGAEKLFF.

The gene calls are TRBV4-3 and TRBJ1-5; D possibly corresponds to TRBD1 (6 bases). V lost 0 bases and J 6 bases, leaving 12 bases between the germline ends. CDR1 is LGHNA, CDR2 YSLEER, per germline. The CDR3 is 15 amino acids. The CDR3 spells CASSQDDDRTQPQHF. The DNA of the CDR3 is TGCGCCAGCAGCCAAGATGACGACAGGACTCAGCCCCAGCATTTT.

The V gene is TRBV13, the J gene TRBJ2-7, with 11 bases lining up with TRBD2. The CDR3 length is 16 residues. Trimming took 2 bases from V and 6 from J; bases not matched to a gene: 9. Looked up from germline, CDR1 is PRHDT and CDR2 is FYEKMQ (reference sequence). The CDR3 loop is CASSLRASGRSGEQYF. The CDR3 DNA is TGTGCCAGCAGCTTAAGGGCTAGCGGGAGGTCGGGCGAGCAGTACTTC.

The chain links TRBV27 to TRBJ2-7; 9 bases are a match to TRBD1. The CDR3 extends over 14 amino acids. The germline CDR1 and CDR2 sequences are MNHEY and SMNVEV (reference sequence). V gave up 6 bases and J gave up 4 bases; unmatched junction bases: 7. The CDR3 DNA is TGTGCCAGCAGCTCGGGGACAGGGAGATACGAGCAGTACTTC. Its translation is CASSSGTGRYEQYF.

The chain carries TRBV15 and TRBJ1-5; TRBD1 agrees at 9 bases. This CDR3 comprises 17 residues. Germline assignment: CDR1 LNHNV and CDR2 YYDKDF (reference sequence). V shed 0 bases, J shed 4 bases, and the junction held 7 bases outside the gene matches. The DNA for the CDR3 is TGTGCCACCAGCAGAGAGTGGGGACAGGGTAAAAATCAGCCCCAGCATTTT. Protein product: CATSREWGQGKNQPQHF.

The V gene is TRBV6-1, the J gene TRBJ2-7; tentatively, D is TRBD1 or TRBD2 (5 bases each). Between the trimmed V and J ends, which lost 8 bases and 3 bases, there was a span of 14 bases. Germline V gene lookup returns CDR1 MNHNS and CDR2 SASEGT. The CDR3 loop spans 13 amino acids. CDR3 region: CASAWGTYYEQYF. The CDR3, as DNA: TGTGCCAGCGCTTGGGGGACCTACTACGAGCAGTACTTC.

The CDR3 DNA follows: TGTGCCAGCAGCTTCGGACAGGGGAATCAGCCCCAGCATTTT. It yields the protein CASSFGQGNQPQHF. The chain joins TRBV11-2 to TRBJ1-5; 9 positions match TRBD1. The junction had 1 base not matched to a gene; V was cut back by 3 bases and J by 4 bases. This CDR3 contains 14 residues. Germline CDR1 reads SGHAT; CDR2 reads FQNNGV.